This T cell receptor (beta chain) derives from a study of cytomegalovirus exposure and HLA in healthy donors. PCR involved 60 Vbeta and 13 Jbeta primers. Sequencing was performed with immunoSEQ multiplex PCR; in TCRdb, only in-frame clones are kept and a portion is missing. The sample lists some 170,000 clones, more than 80% occurring once. A word on this clone: Its antigen is currently unknown.

Study outcomes and limitations: It was likely that a cluster of highly shared sequence variants was a sequencing artifact.

This CDR3 contains 14 residues. The germline CDR1 and CDR2 sequences are WNHNN and SYGVQD (reference sequence). V was clipped by 0 bases and J by 3 bases, with 8 bases between them. The V and J genes are TRBV10-1 and TRBJ1-2, with D perhaps TRBD1 (6 bases). The sequenced material came from PBMCs. The source of this sequence is a woman younger than 35 in good health and CMV-seropositive. The CDR3, as DNA: TGCGCCAGCAGTGAGTCGGGGGCGCACTATGGCTACACCTTC. Amino acid sequence: CASSESGAHYGYTF.